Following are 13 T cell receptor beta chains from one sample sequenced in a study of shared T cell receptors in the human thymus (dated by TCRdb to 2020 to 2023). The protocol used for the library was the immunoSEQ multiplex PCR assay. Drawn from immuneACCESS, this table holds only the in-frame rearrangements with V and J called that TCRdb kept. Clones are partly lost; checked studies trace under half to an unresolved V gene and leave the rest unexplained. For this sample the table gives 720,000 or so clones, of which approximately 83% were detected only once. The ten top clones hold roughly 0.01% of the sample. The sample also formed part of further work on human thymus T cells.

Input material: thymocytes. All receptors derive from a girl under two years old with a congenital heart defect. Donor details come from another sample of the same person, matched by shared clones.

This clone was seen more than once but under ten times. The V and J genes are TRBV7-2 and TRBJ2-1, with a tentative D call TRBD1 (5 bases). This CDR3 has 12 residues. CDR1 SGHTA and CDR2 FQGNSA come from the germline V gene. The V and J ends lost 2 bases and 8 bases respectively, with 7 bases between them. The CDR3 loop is CASSLSRDEQFF. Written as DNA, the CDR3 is TGTGCCAGCAGCTTAAGCAGGGATGAGCAGTTCTTC.

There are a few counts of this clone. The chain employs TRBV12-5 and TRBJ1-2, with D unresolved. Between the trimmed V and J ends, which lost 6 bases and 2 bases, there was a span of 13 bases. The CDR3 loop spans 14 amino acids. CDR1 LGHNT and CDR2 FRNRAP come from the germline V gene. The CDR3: CASGRSGRNYGYTF. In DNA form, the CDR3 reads TGTGCTAGTGGGAGGTCGGGTCGGAACTATGGCTACACCTTC. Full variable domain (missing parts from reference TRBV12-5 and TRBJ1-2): DARVTQTPRHKVTEMGQEVTMRCQPILGHNTVFWYRQTMMQGLELLAYFRNRAPLDDSGMPKDRFSAEMPDATLATLKIQPSEPRDSAVYFCASGRSGRNYGYTFGSGTRLTVV.

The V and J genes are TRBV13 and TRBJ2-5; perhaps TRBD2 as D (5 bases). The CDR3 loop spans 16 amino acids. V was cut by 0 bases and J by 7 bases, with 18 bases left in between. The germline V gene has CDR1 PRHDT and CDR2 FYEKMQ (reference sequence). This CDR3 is CASSLGGEGPSGTQYF. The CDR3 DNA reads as TGTGCCAGCAGCTTAGGCGGGGAAGGCCCAAGCGGGACCCAGTACTTC.

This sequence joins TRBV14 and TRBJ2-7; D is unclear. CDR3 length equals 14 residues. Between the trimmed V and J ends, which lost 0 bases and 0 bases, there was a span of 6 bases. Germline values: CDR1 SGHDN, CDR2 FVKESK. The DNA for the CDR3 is TGTGCCAGCAGCCAAGATTCCCTCTCCTACGAGCAGTACTTC. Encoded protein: CASSQDSLSYEQYF. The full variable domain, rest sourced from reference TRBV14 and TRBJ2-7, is EAGVTQFPSHSVIEKGQTVTLRCDPISGHDNLYWYRRVMGKEIKFLLHFVKESKQDESGMPNNRFLAERTGGTYSTLKVQPAELEDSGVYFCASSQDSLSYEQYFGPGTRLTVT.

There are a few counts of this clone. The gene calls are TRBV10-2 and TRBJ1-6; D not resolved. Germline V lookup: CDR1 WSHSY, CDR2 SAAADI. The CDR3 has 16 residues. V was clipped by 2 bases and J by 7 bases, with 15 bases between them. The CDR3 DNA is TGCGCCAGCAGTGAGACCACACCCGAGAGGAATTCACCCCTCCACTTT. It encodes CASSETTPERNSPLHF.

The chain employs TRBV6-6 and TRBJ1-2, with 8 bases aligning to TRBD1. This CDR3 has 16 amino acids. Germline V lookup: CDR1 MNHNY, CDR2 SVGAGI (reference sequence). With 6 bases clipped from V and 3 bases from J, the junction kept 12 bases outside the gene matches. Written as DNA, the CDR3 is TGTGCCAGCAGCTCCGGACAGGGTCCTCTCCACTATGGCTACACCTTC. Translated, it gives CASSSGQGPLHYGYTF.

CDR3 bases: TGTGCCAGCAGTTTGTCAGGGAACGTAACACCTGAAGCTTTCTTT. Translated, it gives CASSLSGNVTPEAFF. The chain employs TRBV28 and TRBJ1-1; D is perhaps TRBD1 (5 bases). The germline V gene encodes CDR1 MDHEN and CDR2 SYDVKM. The length of the CDR3 is 15 residues. V lost 3 bases and J 6 bases, leaving 17 bases between the germline ends.

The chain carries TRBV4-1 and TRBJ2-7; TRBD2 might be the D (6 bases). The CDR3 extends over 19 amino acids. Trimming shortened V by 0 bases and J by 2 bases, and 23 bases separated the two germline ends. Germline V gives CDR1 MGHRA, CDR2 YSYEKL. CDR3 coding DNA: TGCGCCAGCAGCCAAGATCCTCCGGGGAGGCAAGCCTTTGCCTACGAGCAGTACTTC. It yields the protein CASSQDPPGRQAFAYEQYF.

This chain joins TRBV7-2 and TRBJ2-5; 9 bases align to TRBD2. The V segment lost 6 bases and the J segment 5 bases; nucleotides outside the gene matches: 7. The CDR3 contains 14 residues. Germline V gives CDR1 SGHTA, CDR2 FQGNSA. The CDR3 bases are TGTGCCAGCAGTAGGCGGGGGGGCTGGGAGACCCAGTACTTC. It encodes CASSRRGGWETQYF.

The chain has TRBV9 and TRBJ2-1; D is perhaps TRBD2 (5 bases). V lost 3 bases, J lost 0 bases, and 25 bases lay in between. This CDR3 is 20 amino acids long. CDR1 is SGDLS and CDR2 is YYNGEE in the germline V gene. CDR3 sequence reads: CASSALRLPTTKSSYNEQFF. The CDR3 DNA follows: TGTGCCAGCAGCGCCCTCCGACTACCAACGACCAAAAGCTCCTACAATGAGCAGTTCTTC.

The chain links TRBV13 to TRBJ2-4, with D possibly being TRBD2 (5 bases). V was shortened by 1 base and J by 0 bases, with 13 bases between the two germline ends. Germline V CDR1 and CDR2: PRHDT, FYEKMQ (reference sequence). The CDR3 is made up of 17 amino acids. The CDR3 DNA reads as TGTGCCAGCAGCTTAGTGACGGGGAACCTAGCCAAAAACATTCAGTACTTC. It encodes CASSLVTGNLAKNIQYF. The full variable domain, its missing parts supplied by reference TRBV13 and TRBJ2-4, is AAGVIQSPRHLIKEKRETATLKCYPIPRHDTVYWYQQGPGQDPQFLISFYEKMQSDKGSIPDRFSAQQFSDYHSELNMSSLELGDSALYFCASSLVTGNLAKNIQYFGAGTRLSVL.

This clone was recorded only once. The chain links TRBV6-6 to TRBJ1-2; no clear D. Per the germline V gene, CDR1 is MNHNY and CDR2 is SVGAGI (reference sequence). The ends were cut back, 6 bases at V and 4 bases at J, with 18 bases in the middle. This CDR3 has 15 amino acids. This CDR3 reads CASSPRTGAGYGYTF. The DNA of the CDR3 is TGTGCCAGCAGCCCCAGGACGGGAGCCGGCTATGGCTACACCTTC.

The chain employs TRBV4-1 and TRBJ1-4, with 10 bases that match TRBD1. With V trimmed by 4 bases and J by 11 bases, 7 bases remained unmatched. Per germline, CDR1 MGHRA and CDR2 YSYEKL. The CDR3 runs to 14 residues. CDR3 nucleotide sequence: TGCGCCAGCAGCCCTGGACAGGGGGTTGGCAAACTGTTTTTT. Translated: CASSPGQGVGKLFF.